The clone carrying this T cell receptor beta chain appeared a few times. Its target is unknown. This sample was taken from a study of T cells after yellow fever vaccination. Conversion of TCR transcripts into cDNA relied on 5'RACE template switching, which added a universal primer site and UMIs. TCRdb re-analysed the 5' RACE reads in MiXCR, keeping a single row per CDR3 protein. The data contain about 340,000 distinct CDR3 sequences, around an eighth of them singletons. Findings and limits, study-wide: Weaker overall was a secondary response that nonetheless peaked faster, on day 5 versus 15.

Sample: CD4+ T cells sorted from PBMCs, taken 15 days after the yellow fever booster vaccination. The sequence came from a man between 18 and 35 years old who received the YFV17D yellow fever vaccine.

The CDR3 spells CASSSPGTASYEQYF. In DNA, the CDR3 is TGTGCCAGCAGTTCGCCCGGGACAGCCTCCTACGAGCAGTACTTC. This chain connects TRBV6-5 to TRBJ2-7; 7 bases are shared with TRBD1. This CDR3 spans 15 amino acids. With V trimmed by 4 bases and J by 0 bases, 6 bases remained unmatched. The germline CDR1 and CDR2 sequences are MNHEY and SVGAGI.